The 28 T cell receptor beta chains presented below share a single source sample, sequenced in a study of cytomegalovirus exposure and HLA in healthy donors. The PCR ran on 60 Vbeta and 13 Jbeta primers. Method: immunoSEQ multiplex PCR; TCRdb's copy keeps in-frame clones and lacks some. This sample's table has 100,000 to 150,000 clones. The sequencing input was PBMCs. The receptors here all came from a man aged 40-50 years in good health and CMV-seronegative.

The chain couples TRBV9 to TRBJ1-3; unclear D gene. Trimming took 0 bases from V and 4 from J, leaving 8 bases between them. Germline lookup yields CDR1 SGDLS and CDR2 YYNGEE. The CDR3 covers 14 residues. The DNA of the CDR3 is TGTGCCAGCAGCGTAGCAGGATCGGGAAACACCATATATTTT. Amino acids: CASSVAGSGNTIYF.

This chain connects TRBV7-2 to TRBJ2-7; perhaps TRBD2 as D (6 bases). V was trimmed by 1 base and J by 6 bases, leaving 13 bases between them. Germline values: CDR1 SGHTA, CDR2 FQGNSA. The CDR3 covers 14 residues. CDR3 protein: CASSLGTAGGEQYF. CDR3 sequence (DNA): TGTGCCAGCAGCTTAGGGACGGCCGGGGGCGAGCAGTACTTC. Complete variable domain (other parts from reference TRBV7-2 and TRBJ2-7): GAGVSQSPSNKVTEKGKDVELRCDPISGHTALYWYRQSLGQGLEFLIYFQGNSAPDKSGLPSDRFSAERTGGSVSTLTIQRTQQEDSAVYLCASSLGTAGGEQYFGPGTRLTVT.

The chain joins TRBV4-1 to TRBJ2-7; 9 bases line up with TRBD1. Trimming cost V 5 bases and J 3 bases; bases outside gene matches: 8. The V gene's germline CDR1 is MGHRA and CDR2 YSYEKL. CDR3 length equals 15 residues. The CDR3 nucleotides read TGCGCCAGCAGCTCCGGGACAGGGACATTCTACGAGCAGTACTTC. This sequence encodes CASSSGTGTFYEQYF.

The rearrangement joins TRBV5-1 to TRBJ2-7, with 7 bases that match TRBD2. The junction had 5 bases not matched to a gene; V was cut back by 3 bases and J by 8 bases. The CDR3 contains 12 residues. Germline V CDR1 and CDR2: SGHRS, YFSETQ. CDR3 DNA sequence: TGCGCCAGCAGCTCTAGCGGATACCAGCAGTACTTC. Translated: CASSSSGYQQYF.

This chain connects TRBV5-1 to TRBJ1-5; a weak D match, TRBD1 (5 bases). V was shortened by 2 bases and J by 5 bases, with 8 bases between the two germline ends. Germline V gives CDR1 SGHRS, CDR2 YFSETQ. The CDR3 loop spans 13 amino acids. The CDR3 DNA reads TGCGCCAGCAGCTTAGGGGCCGATCAGCCCCAGCATTTT. Residues: CASSLGADQPQHF.

This sequence joins TRBV5-6 and TRBJ2-7; 7 bases are shared with TRBD1. Trimming took 1 base from V and 6 from J; bases not matched to a gene: 10. The CDR3 loop spans 15 amino acids. Germline-derived CDR1 and CDR2 are SGHDT and YYEEEE. The CDR3 DNA sequence: TGTGCCAGCAGCTTGAGAGGGGGCTTCTTCCTCGAGCAGTACTTC. Translating gives CASSLRGGFFLEQYF.

The rearrangement uses TRBV28 and TRBJ2-7; perhaps TRBD2 as D (6 bases). The V gene's germline CDR1 is MDHEN and CDR2 SYDVKM. V lost 9 bases to trimming and J lost 6 bases, with 15 bases between them. This CDR3 spans 12 amino acids. CDR3 loop: CASRDLGREQYF. The CDR3 nucleotides read TGTGCCAGTCGGGACTTGGGGCGCGAGCAGTACTTC.

A remark on this clone: Other DNA sequences in this specimen translate into the identical CDR3. This rearrangement joins TRBV10-3 to TRBJ2-1, with 10 positions matching TRBD2. V shed 2 bases and J 4 bases; nucleotides not matched to a gene: 2. The CDR3 is made up of 15 amino acids. In germline, CDR1 is ENHRY, CDR2 SYGVKD. The CDR3, as DNA: TGTGCCATCAGTGAGCGACTAGCGGGTTACAATGAGCAGTTCTTC. Protein: CAISERLAGYNEQFF.

The CDR3 bases are TGTGCCAGAAGCCCGCGAGGGGGGGGCAATCAGCCCCAGCATTTT. Translation gives CARSPRGGGNQPQHF. This rearrangement joins TRBV5-3 to TRBJ1-5; perhaps TRBD1 as D (6 bases). TRBV5-3 is reported as an ORF; its role is uncertain. The CDR3 is made up of 15 amino acids. Trimming left V 4 bases short and J 2 bases short, with 13 bases between.

This sequence joins TRBV28 and TRBJ2-1, with D maybe TRBD1 (6 bases). The germline CDR1 and CDR2 sequences are MDHEN and SYDVKM. Between the trimmed V and J ends, which lost 2 bases and 5 bases, there was a span of 19 bases. The CDR3 extends over 17 amino acids. In DNA, the CDR3 is TGTGCCAGCAGTTTACTCTCCAAGGGGGAGTCCAACAATGAGCAGTTCTTC. This sequence encodes CASSLLSKGESNNEQFF.

The chain uses TRBV11-3 and TRBJ2-3, with 11 positions matching TRBD2. Germline CDR1 SGHNT, CDR2 YENEEA. The CDR3 covers 15 residues. Trimming removed 5 bases from V and 4 bases from J; junction bases left unmatched: 5. DNA of the CDR3: TGTGCCAGCAGCAGCGGACTAGCGGGCCCAGATACGCAGTATTTT. As protein: CASSSGLAGPDTQYF.

The genes are TRBV11-1 and TRBJ2-1, with 11 bases aligning to TRBD1. The V gene's germline CDR1 is SGHAT and CDR2 FQDESV (reference sequence). J lost 9 bases, V lost 3 bases, and 7 bases had no gene match. This CDR3 has 15 residues. The DNA for the CDR3 is TGTGCCAGCAGCTTGGCCGGGACAGGGGGGATTGAGCAGTTCTTC. It translates to CASSLAGTGGIEQFF.

The genes are TRBV9 and TRBJ2-5, with 9 bases that match TRBD2. CDR1 and CDR2 (germline): SGDLS, YYNGEE. CDR3 length: 15 residues. The ends lost 3 bases at V and 3 bases at J; junction bases unmatched: 6. The CDR3 DNA sequence: TGTGCCAGCAGCGCCAGCCTAGCGGGAAAAGAGACCCAGTACTTC. Residues: CASSASLAGKETQYF.

The CDR3 bases are TGTGCCAGCAGCTTGTTCTGGGCCCCGAACACTGAAGCTTTCTTT. Translation gives CASSLFWAPNTEAFF. The chain uses TRBV5-4 and TRBJ1-1; D gene ambiguous. This CDR3 is built from 15 residues. Trimming took off 1 base at V and 1 base at J, with 11 bases between the two ends. Germline V gene sequence: CDR1 SGHNT, CDR2 YYREEE (reference sequence).

This rearrangement joins TRBV7-3 to TRBJ2-3, with 12 nucleotides matching TRBD2. Germline CDR1 and CDR2: SGHTA and FQGTGA. The CDR3 consists of 15 residues. The junction had 3 bases not matched to a gene; V was cut back by 6 bases and J by 2 bases. This CDR3 reads CASRASGGATDTQYF. CDR3 bases: TGTGCCAGCAGGGCTAGCGGGGGGGCCACAGATACGCAGTATTTT.

V gene TRBV7-3 combines with J gene TRBJ2-3, with D unclear. In germline, CDR1 is SGHTA, CDR2 FQGTGA. The ends were cut back, 5 bases at V and 3 bases at J, with 9 bases in the middle. This CDR3 is 13 amino acids long. CDR3 bases: TGTGCCAGCAGCACACAACCGACAGATACGCAGTATTTT. It is translated as CASSTQPTDTQYF.

The chain carries TRBV5-6 and TRBJ2-4; D perhaps matches TRBD1 (7 bases). The V and J ends lost 3 bases and 6 bases respectively, with 10 bases between them. Germline V gene data show CDR1 as SGHDT and CDR2 as YYEEEE. This CDR3 has 13 amino acids. CDR3 nucleotides: TGTGCCAGCAGCTCCCAGGGGGGAAACATTCAGTACTTC. It encodes CASSSQGGNIQYF.

The rearrangement joins TRBV21-1 to TRBJ2-5; the table's D call, TRBD2, has no DNA check behind it. TRBV21-1 is shown as a pseudogene. The CDR3 is 19 amino acids. CDR3: CASSKGRGGLAGVGETQYF. In nucleotides, the CDR3 is TGTGCCAGCAGCAAAGGTCGAGGGGGACTAGCGGGAGTAGGAGAGACCCAGTACTTC.

The chain combines TRBV7-9 with TRBJ2-7, with D possibly being TRBD2 (5 bases). Trimming removed 5 bases at V and 2 bases at J, with 7 bases between. Germline V gene sequence: CDR1 SEHNR, CDR2 FQNEAQ (reference sequence). This CDR3 contains 12 residues. CDR3 sequence: CASSPTTYEQYF. The CDR3 nucleotides are TGTGCCAGCAGCCCGACTACCTACGAGCAGTACTTC.

The chain's CDR3 is CASSLGGAEQYF. The DNA of the CDR3 is TGTGCCAGCAGCTTGGGTGGAGCCGAGCAGTACTTC. The chain joins TRBV5-4 to TRBJ2-7; D gene uncertain. Germline V gene lookup returns CDR1 SGHNT and CDR2 YYREEE (reference sequence). The CDR3 totals 12 residues. V dropped 0 bases and J dropped 6 bases, with 7 bases sitting between them.

The J gene is TRBJ2-5, the V gene TRBV4-1, with TRBD1 identical over 8 bases. This CDR3 is built from 14 residues. The trim removed 6 bases at V and 11 bases at J, leaving 14 bases unmatched. Germline-derived CDR1 and CDR2 are MGHRA and YSYEKL. The CDR3 sequence is CASRDRVGEREQYF. The CDR3 bases are TGCGCCAGCAGGGACAGGGTCGGGGAGAGGGAGCAGTACTTC.

The chain employs TRBV7-8 and TRBJ1-5; TRBD1 matches 8 bases. The V gene end was trimmed by 5 bases and the J gene end by 4 bases; junction bases not matched to a gene: 4. In germline, CDR1 is SGHVS, CDR2 FQNEAQ. The CDR3 is made up of 14 amino acids. The CDR3 DNA sequence: TGTGCCAGCAGCCGGACAGGGAGGAATCAGCCCCAGCATTTT. It specifies CASSRTGRNQPQHF.

The V call is TRBV11-3, the J call TRBJ2-3; 15 nucleotides align to TRBD2. Trimming removed 4 bases from V and 6 bases from J; junction bases left unmatched: 2. The CDR3 is made up of 15 amino acids. Germline V gene data show CDR1 as SGHNT and CDR2 as YENEEA. CDR3 DNA: TGTGCCAGCAGCTACGGACTAGCGGGAGGGGATACGCAGTATTTT. As protein: CASSYGLAGGDTQYF.

This chain uses TRBV5-1 with TRBJ2-2; D possibly corresponds to TRBD1 (6 bases). V was cut by 9 bases and J by 6 bases, with 15 bases left in between. Germline values: CDR1 SGHRS, CDR2 YFSETQ. The CDR3 contains 13 residues. CDR3 DNA: TGCGCCACCGGACCTCAGGGGTCCGGGGAGCTGTTTTTT. This encodes CATGPQGSGELFF.

This rearrangement joins TRBV10-3 to TRBJ2-5; the D gene is possibly TRBD2 (5 bases). The germline V gene encodes CDR1 ENHRY and CDR2 SYGVKD. Trimming pared 5 bases from V and 4 bases from J, leaving 14 bases between. The CDR3 spans 14 residues. As DNA, the CDR3 is TGTGCCATCAGTTTAGCGAGAGGAGGAGAGACCCAGTACTTC. Its translation is CAISLARGGETQYF.

The V call is TRBV11-3, the J call TRBJ1-3; TRBD1 is a possible D gene (5 bases). The CDR3 consists of 15 residues. Germline values: CDR1 SGHNT, CDR2 YENEEA. V gave up 0 bases and J gave up 0 bases, with 6 bases separating them. The CDR3 DNA reads as TGTGCCAGCAGCTTAGAACAGGCCTCTGGAAACACCATATATTTT. The encoded protein is CASSLEQASGNTIYF.

The gene calls are TRBV5-6 and TRBJ1-5; no definite D call. The CDR3 is 13 amino acids. The V end was cut by 4 bases, the J end by 7 bases, with 12 bases between. Germline-derived CDR1 and CDR2 are SGHDT and YYEEEE. As DNA, the CDR3 is TGTGCCAGCAGCCAACGGACTTTACAGCCCCAGCATTTT. Protein sequence: CASSQRTLQPQHF.

The chain links TRBV28 to TRBJ1-5; the match to TRBD1 covers 7 bases. The CDR3 has 17 amino acids. With 5 bases clipped from V and 5 bases from J, the junction kept 15 bases outside the gene matches. The germline V gene encodes CDR1 MDHEN and CDR2 SYDVKM. CDR3 sequence reads: CASSPGTAGEPYQPQHF. The CDR3 nucleotides are TGTGCCAGCAGTCCCGGGACAGCCGGGGAGCCATATCAGCCCCAGCATTTT.